This T cell receptor beta chain came from a study of cytomegalovirus exposure and HLA in healthy donors. Whole-study findings and limits: A later analysis linked a missense variant in DCLRE1C to the trimming of TCR beta V and J genes. The authors listed about 170 TCR beta chains as cytomegalovirus-associated. Earlier analysis found most TCR beta V segments productive about 87% or about 30% of the time.

Healthy donors of bone marrow made up the group. Primers: 60 Vbeta forward and 13 Jbeta reverse. Some clones are missing from TCRdb's copy, which holds only in-frame ones; the method was immunoSEQ multiplex PCR. This table holds under 150,000 clones, approximately 80% found once. Germline values: CDR1 SNHLY, CDR2 FYNNEI. V shed 6 bases and J shed 1 base, with 9 bases lying between them. The CDR3 loop spans 14 amino acids. This clone has a single count. Its target is not known. Material for sequencing was PBMCs. This sequence was found in a middle-aged woman in good health and CMV-seronegative. The chain joins TRBV2 to TRBJ2-2, with D perhaps matching TRBD1 (6 bases). CDR3 in DNA: TGTGCCAGCAGGGGCAGGGGGAACACCGGGGAGCTGTTTTTT. Translated, it gives CASRGRGNTGELFF.